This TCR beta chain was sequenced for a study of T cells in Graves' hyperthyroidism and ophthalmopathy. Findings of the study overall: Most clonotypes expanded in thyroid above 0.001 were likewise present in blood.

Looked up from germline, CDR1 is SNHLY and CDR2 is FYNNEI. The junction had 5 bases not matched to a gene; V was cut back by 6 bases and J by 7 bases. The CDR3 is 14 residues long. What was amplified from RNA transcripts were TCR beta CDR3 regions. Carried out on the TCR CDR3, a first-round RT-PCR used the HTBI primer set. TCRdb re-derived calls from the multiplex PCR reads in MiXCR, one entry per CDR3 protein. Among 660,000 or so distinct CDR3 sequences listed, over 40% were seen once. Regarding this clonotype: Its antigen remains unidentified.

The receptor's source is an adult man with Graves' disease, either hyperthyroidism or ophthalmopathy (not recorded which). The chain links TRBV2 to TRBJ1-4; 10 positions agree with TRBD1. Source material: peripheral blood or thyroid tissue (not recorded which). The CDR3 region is CASSWGQGLEKLFF. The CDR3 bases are TGTGCCAGCAGCTGGGGACAGGGGCTTGAAAAACTGTTTTTT.